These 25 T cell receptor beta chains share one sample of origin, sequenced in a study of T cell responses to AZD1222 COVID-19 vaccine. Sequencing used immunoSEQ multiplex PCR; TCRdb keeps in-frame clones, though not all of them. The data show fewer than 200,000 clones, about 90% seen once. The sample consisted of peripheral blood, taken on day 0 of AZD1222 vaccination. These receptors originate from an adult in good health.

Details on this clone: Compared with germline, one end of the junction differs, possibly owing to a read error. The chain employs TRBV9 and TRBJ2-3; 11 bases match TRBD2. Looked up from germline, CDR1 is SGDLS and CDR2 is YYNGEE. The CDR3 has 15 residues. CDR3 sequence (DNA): TGTGCCAGCACCGTAGCGGGAGGGTTGGGAGATACGCAGTATTTT. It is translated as CASTVAGGLGDTQYF.

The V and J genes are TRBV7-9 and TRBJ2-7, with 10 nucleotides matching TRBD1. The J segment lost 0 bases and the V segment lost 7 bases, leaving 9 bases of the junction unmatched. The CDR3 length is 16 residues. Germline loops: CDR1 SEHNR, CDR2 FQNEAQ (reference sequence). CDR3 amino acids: CASILTGTGDSYEQYF. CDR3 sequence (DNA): TGTGCCAGCATCCTTACCGGGACAGGGGACTCCTACGAGCAGTACTTC.

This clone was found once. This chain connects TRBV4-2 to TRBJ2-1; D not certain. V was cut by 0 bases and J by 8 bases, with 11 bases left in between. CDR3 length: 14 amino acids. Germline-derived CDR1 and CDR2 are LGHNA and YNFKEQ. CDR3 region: CASSQDQATDEQFF. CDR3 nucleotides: TGTGCCAGCAGCCAAGATCAAGCGACGGATGAGCAGTTCTTC.

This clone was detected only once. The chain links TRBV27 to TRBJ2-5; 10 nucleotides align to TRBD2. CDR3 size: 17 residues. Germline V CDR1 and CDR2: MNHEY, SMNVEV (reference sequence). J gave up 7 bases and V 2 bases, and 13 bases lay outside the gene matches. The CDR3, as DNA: TGTGCCAGCAGTTTAAGGTCTGGAGCGGGGGGGCTTGGGACCCAGTACTTC. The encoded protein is CASSLRSGAGGLGTQYF.

For the CDR3, the DNA is TGTGCCAGCAGCCTCCGACAAGGGGCTGGCTCACCCCTCCACTTT. Protein sequence: CASSLRQGAGSPLHF. This chain links TRBV7-9 with TRBJ1-6; the D gene is possibly TRBD1 (5 bases). This CDR3 is 15 amino acids long. V was clipped by 5 bases and J by 10 bases, with 18 bases between them. Germline V gene sequence: CDR1 SEHNR, CDR2 FQNEAQ (reference sequence). The full variable domain, in which reference TRBV7-9 and TRBJ1-6 provide the parts outside the CDR3, is DTGVSQNPRHKITKRGQNVTFRCDPISEHNRLYWYRQTLGQGPEFLTYFQNEAQLEKSRLLSDRFSAERPKGSFSTLEIQRTEQGDSAMYLCASSLRQGAGSPLHFGNGTRLTVT.

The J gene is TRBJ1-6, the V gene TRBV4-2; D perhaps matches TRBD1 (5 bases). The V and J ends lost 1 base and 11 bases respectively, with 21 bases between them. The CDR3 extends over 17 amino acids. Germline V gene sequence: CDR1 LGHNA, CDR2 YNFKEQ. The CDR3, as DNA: TGTGCCAGCAGCCAAGCAGGGTCCCGGACATCTCGTCCACCCCTCCACTTT. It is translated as CASSQAGSRTSRPPLHF.

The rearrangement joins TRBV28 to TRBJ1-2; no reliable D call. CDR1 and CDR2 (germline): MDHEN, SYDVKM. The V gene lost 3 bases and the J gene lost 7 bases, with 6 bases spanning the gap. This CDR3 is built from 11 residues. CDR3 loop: CASSFRSGYTF. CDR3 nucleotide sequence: TGTGCCAGCAGTTTCAGGAGTGGCTACACCTTC.

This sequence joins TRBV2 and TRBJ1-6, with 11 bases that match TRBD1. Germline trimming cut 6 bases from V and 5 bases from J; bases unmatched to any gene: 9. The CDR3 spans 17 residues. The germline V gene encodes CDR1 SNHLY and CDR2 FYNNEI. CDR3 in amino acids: CASSRRDRGFHNSPLHF. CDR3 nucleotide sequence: TGTGCCAGCAGCCGCCGGGACAGGGGGTTCCATAATTCACCCCTCCACTTT.

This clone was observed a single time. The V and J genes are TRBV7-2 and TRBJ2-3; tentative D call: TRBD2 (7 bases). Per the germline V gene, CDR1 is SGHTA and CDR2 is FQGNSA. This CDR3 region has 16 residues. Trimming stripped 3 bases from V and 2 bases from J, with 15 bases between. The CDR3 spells CASSFMAGAPTDTQYF. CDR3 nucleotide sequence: TGTGCCAGCAGCTTTATGGCGGGGGCCCCCACAGATACGCAGTATTTT.

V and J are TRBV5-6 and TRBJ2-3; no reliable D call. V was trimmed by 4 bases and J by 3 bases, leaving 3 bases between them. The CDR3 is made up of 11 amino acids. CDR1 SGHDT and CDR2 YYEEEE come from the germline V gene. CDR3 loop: CASSRTDTQYF. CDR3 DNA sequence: TGTGCCAGCAGCAGGACAGATACGCAGTATTTT.

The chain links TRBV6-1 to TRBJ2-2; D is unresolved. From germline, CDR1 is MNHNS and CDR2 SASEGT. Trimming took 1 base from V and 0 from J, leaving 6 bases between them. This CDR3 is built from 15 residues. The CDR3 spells CASSEDGSNTGELFF. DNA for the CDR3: TGTGCCAGCAGTGAAGACGGCTCGAACACCGGGGAGCTGTTTTTT.

The DNA for the CDR3 is TGTGCCAGCAGTCGGGGAAACTATGGCTACACCTTC. This codes for CASSRGNYGYTF. The genes are TRBV6-6 and TRBJ1-2; D uncertain. Germline values: CDR1 MNHNY, CDR2 SVGAGI (reference sequence). V lost 5 bases to trimming and J lost 2 bases, with 6 bases between them. The CDR3 is 12 amino acids.

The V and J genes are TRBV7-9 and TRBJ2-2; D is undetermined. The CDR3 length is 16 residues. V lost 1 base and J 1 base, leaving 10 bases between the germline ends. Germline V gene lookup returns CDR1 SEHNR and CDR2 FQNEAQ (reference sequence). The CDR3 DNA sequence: TGTGCCAGCAGCTTAGAATCACTTCTGAACACCGGGGAGCTGTTTTTT. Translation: CASSLESLLNTGELFF.

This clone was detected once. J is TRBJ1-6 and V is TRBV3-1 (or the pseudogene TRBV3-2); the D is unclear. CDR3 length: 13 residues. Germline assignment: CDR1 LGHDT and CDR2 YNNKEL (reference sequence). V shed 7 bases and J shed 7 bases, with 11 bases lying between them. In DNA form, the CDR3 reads TGTGCCAGCATGTCGGGCCCGAATTCACCCCTCCACTTT. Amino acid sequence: CASMSGPNSPLHF.

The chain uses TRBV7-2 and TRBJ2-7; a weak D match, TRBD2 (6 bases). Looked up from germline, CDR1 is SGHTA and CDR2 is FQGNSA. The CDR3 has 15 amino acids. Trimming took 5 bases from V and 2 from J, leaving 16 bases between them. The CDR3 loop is CASSPSGGAPYEQYF. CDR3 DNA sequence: TGTGCCAGCAGCCCTTCCGGGGGAGCCCCCTACGAGCAGTACTTC.

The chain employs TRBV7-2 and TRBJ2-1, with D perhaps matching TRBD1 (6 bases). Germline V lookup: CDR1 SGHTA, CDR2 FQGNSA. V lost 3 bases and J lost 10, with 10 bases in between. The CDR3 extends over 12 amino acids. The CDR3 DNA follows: TGTGCCAGCAGCTTGTACGACAGGGAGCAGTTCTTC. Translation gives CASSLYDREQFF.

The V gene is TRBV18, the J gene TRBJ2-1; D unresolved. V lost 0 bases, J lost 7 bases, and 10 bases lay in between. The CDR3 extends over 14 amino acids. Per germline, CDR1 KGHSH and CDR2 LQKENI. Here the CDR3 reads CASSPPRQSNEQFF. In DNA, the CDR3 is TGTGCCAGCTCACCACCCCGGCAAAGTAATGAGCAGTTCTTC.

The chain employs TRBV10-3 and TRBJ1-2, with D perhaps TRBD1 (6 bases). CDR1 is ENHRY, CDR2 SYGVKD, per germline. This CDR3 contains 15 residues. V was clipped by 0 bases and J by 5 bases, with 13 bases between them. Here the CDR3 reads CAISESHRDTYGYTF. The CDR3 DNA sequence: TGTGCCATCAGTGAGTCGCACAGGGATACGTATGGCTACACCTTC.

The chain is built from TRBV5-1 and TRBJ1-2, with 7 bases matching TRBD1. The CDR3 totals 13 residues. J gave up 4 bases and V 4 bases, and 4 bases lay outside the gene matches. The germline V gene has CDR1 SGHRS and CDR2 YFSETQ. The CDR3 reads CASSGDSLYGYTF. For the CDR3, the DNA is TGCGCCAGCAGCGGGGACAGTCTCTATGGCTACACCTTC.

The CDR3 spells CAISESQAVDTGELFF. CDR3 DNA sequence: TGTGCCATCAGTGAGTCACAGGCGGTGGACACCGGGGAGCTGTTTTTT. The chain is built from TRBV10-3 and TRBJ2-2; a weak D match, TRBD1 (5 bases). Germline lookup yields CDR1 ENHRY and CDR2 SYGVKD. The CDR3 totals 16 residues. Trimming took 0 bases from V and 3 from J, leaving 11 bases between them.

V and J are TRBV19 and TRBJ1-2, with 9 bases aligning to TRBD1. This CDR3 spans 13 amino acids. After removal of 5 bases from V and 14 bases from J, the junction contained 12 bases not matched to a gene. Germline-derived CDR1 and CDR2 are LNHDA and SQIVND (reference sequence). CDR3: CASSSTVRDRETF. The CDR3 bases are TGTGCCAGTAGTTCCACAGTTCGGGACAGGGAAACCTTC.

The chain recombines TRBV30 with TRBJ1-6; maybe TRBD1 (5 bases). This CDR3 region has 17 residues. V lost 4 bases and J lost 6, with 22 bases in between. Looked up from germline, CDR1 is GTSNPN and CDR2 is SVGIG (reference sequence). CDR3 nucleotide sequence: TGTGCCTGGAACACACATATGACAGCGACCCTTAATTCACCCCTCCACTTT. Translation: CAWNTHMTATLNSPLHF.

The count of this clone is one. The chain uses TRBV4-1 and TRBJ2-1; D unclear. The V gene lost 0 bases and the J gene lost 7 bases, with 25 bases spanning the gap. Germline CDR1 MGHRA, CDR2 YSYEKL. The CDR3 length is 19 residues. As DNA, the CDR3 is TGCGCCAGCAGCCAAGAGCCCCCCGCCTCTCGAGCTAGTGGAAATGAGCAGTTCTTC. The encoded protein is CASSQEPPASRASGNEQFF.

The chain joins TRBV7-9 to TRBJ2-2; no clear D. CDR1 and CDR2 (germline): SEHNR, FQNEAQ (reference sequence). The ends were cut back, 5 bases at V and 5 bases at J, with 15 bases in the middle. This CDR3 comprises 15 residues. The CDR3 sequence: CASSPTGLRTGELFF. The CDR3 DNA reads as TGTGCCAGCAGCCCCACCGGGCTTAGGACCGGGGAGCTGTTTTTT.

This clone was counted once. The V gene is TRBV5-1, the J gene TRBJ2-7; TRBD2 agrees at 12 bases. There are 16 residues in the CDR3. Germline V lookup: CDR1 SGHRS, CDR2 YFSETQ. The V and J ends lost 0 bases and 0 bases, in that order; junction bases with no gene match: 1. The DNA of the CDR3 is TGCGCCAGCAGCTTGGGGACTAGCGGGAACTCCTACGAGCAGTACTTC. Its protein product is CASSLGTSGNSYEQYF.